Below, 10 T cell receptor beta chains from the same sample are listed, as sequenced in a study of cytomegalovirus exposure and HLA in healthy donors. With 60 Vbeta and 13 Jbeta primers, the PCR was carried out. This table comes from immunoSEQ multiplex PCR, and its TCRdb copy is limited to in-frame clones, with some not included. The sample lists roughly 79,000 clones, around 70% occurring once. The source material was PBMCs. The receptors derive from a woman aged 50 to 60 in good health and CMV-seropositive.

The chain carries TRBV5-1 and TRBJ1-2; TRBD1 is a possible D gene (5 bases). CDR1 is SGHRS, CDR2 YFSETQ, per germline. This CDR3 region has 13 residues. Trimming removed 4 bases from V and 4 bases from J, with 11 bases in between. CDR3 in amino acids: CASSPDSGYGYTF. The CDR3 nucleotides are TGCGCCAGCAGCCCCGACAGTGGCTATGGCTACACCTTC. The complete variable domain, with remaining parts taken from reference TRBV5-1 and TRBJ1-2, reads KAGVTQTPRYLIKTRGQQVTLSCSPISGHRSVSWYQQTPGQGLQFLFEYFSETQRNKGNFPGRFSGRQFSNSRSEMNVSTLELGDSALYLCASSPDSGYGYTFGSGTRLTVV.

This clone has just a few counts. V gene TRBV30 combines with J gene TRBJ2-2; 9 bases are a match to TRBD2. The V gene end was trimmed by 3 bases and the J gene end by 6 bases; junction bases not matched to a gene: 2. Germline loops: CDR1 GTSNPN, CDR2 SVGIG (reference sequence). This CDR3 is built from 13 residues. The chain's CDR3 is CAWRTSGPGELFF. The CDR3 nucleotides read TGTGCCTGGAGGACTAGCGGTCCCGGGGAGCTGTTTTTT.

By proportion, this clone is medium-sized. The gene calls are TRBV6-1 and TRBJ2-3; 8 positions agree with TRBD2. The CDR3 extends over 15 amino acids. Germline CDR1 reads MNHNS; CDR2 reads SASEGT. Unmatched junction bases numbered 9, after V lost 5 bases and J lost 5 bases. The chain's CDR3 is CASSQEGLEIDTQYF. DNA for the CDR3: TGTGCCAGCAGTCAGGAGGGACTAGAAATAGATACGCAGTATTTT.

DNA for the CDR3: TGTGCCAGCAGGGAAAGGGGTGAAGCTTTCTTT. This gives the protein CASRERGEAFF. The chain employs TRBV21-1 and TRBJ1-1; the table assigns TRBD1, which was not confirmed against the DNA. TRBV21-1 is a known pseudogene. The CDR3 totals 11 residues.

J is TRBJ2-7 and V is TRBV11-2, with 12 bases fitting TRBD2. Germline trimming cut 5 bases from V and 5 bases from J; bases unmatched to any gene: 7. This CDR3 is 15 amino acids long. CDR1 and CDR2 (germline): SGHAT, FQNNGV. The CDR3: CASSRWTSGKDEQYF. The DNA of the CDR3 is TGTGCCAGCAGCCGGTGGACTAGCGGGAAGGACGAGCAGTACTTC.

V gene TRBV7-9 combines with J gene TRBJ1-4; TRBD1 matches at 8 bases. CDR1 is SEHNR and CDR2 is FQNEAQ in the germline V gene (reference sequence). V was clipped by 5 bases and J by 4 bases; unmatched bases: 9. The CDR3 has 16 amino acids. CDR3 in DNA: TGTGCCAGCAGCACGGGACAGGTGGTCGGTAATGAAAAACTGTTTTTT. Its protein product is CASSTGQVVGNEKLFF.

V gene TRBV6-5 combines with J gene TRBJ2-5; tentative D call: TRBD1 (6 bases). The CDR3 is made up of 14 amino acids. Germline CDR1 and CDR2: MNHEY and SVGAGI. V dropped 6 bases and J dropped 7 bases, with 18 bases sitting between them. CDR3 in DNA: TGTGCCAGCAGAACCTCTCAGGGGAGCGGGACCCAGTACTTC. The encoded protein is CASRTSQGSGTQYF.

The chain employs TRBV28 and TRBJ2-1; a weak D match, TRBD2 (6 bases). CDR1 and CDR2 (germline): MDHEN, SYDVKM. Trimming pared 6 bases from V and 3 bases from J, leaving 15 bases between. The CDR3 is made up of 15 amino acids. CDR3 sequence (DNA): TGTGCCAGCAGGCCCGGGGGAGTGGTCTACAATGAGCAGTTCTTC. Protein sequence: CASRPGGVVYNEQFF.

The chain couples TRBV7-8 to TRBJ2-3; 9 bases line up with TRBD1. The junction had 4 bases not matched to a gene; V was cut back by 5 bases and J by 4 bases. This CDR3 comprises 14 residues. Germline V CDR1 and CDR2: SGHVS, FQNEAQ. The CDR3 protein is CASSPGQGPDTQYF. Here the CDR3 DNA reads TGTGCCAGCAGCCCCGGACAGGGGCCAGATACGCAGTATTTT.

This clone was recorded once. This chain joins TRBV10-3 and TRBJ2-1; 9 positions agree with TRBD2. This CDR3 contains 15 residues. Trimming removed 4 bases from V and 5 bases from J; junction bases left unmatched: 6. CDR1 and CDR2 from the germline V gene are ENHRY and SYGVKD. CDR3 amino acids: CAISVLAGSDNEQFF. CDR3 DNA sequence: TGTGCCATCAGTGTCCTAGCGGGATCCGACAATGAGCAGTTCTTC.